These 4 T cell receptor beta chains originate from one sample sequenced in a study of blood T cell repertoires in COVID-19. Sequencing was performed with immunoSEQ multiplex PCR; in TCRdb, only in-frame clones are kept and a portion is missing. This sample carries 25,000 to 30,000 clones, about 88% of them seen once, and the ten largest clones take over 40%. The material sequenced was peripheral blood. The receptor set was obtained from a human donor with acute or convalescent COVID-19. The donor label of this sample is uncertain.

The rearrangement links TRBV7-9 to TRBJ2-3; the D gene is possibly TRBD1 (6 bases). The CDR3 has 13 amino acids. CDR1 and CDR2 (germline): SEHNR, FQNEAQ (reference sequence). The ends were cut back, 5 bases at V and 1 base at J, with 7 bases in the middle. The CDR3 DNA follows: TGTGCCAGCAGCCGGACAGGCACAGATACGCAGTATTTT. As protein: CASSRTGTDTQYF.

The rearrangement joins TRBV7-6 to TRBJ2-1; TRBD2 matches 8 bases. This CDR3 spans 16 amino acids. CDR1 and CDR2 from the germline V gene are SGHVS and FNYEAQ. Trimming took 5 bases from V and 0 from J; bases not matched to a gene: 6. The CDR3 protein is CASSTLSGASYNEQFF. The CDR3 coding sequence is TGTGCCAGCAGCACCCTTAGCGGGGCCTCCTACAATGAGCAGTTCTTC.

The chain combines TRBV6-5 with TRBJ1-6; 9 nucleotides align to TRBD1. V dropped 4 bases and J dropped 6; count of bases not matched to a gene: 7. The CDR3 has 16 residues. The germline gives CDR1 MNHEY, CDR2 SVGAGI. The CDR3 sequence is CASSLRTGVLNSPLHF. The CDR3 nucleotides read TGTGCCAGCAGTTTAAGGACAGGGGTACTTAATTCACCCCTCCACTTT.

This clone occurred once. The chain couples TRBV7-2 to TRBJ2-3; 7 bases agree with TRBD2. This CDR3 region has 15 residues. The trim removed 2 bases at V and 4 bases at J, leaving 6 bases unmatched. Germline CDR1 and CDR2: SGHTA and FQGNSA. CDR3 residues: CASSLTSVRADTQYF. CDR3 nucleotides: TGTGCCAGCAGCTTAACTAGCGTACGGGCAGATACGCAGTATTTT.